The sequence of this T cell receptor (beta chain) was determined in a study of cytomegalovirus exposure and HLA in healthy donors. Study conclusions and caveats: TCR beta sequences reportedly predicted most subjects' HLA-A and HLA-B alleles accurately. Several of the most significant clusters appeared linked to common viral pathogens, based on a later analysis. Rarity marked most TCR sequences, yet some public TCRs occurred in many donors.

Worth noting for this clone: Antigen specificity is unknown.

The primer mix had 60 Vbeta and 13 Jbeta primers. TCRdb's copy holds only in-frame clones and misses some; the assay was immunoSEQ multiplex PCR. The sample has 130,000 or so clones, 84% seen once. The TCR comes from a woman aged 18-29 years in good health and CMV-seropositive. Sequences were obtained from PBMCs.

The CDR3 loop is CASGGAPYEQYF. Here the CDR3 DNA reads TGTGCCAGCGGGGGCGCCCCTTACGAGCAGTACTTC. The chain links TRBV28 to TRBJ2-7, with D perhaps TRBD1 (6 bases). Germline CDR1 and CDR2: MDHEN and SYDVKM. The CDR3 extends over 12 amino acids. The V end was cut by 8 bases, the J end by 4 bases, with 12 bases between.